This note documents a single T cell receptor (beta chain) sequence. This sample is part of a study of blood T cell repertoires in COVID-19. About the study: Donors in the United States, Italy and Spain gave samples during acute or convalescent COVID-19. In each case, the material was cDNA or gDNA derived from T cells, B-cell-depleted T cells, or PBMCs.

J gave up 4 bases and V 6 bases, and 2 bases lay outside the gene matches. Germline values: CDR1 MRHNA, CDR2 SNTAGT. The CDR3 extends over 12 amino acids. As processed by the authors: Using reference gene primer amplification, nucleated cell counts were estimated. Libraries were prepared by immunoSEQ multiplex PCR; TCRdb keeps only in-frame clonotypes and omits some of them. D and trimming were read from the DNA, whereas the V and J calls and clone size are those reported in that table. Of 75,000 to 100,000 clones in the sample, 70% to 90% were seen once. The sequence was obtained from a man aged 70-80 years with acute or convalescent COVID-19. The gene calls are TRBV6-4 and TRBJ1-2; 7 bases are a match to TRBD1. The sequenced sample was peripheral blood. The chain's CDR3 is CASRTGTYGYTF. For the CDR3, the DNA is TGTGCCAGCAGGACAGGGACCTATGGCTACACCTTC.